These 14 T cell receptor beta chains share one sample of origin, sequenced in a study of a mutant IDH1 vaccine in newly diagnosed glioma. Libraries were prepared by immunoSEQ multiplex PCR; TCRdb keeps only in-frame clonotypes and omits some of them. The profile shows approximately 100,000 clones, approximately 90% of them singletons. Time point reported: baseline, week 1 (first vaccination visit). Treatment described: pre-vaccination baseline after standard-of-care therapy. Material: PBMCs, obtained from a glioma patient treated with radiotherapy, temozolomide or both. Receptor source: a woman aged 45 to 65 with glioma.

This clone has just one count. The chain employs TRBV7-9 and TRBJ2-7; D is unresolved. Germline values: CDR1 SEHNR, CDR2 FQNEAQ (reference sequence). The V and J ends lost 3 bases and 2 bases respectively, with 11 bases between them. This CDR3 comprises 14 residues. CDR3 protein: CASSFSDGAYEQYF. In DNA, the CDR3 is TGTGCCAGCAGCTTTTCAGACGGAGCCTACGAGCAGTACTTC.

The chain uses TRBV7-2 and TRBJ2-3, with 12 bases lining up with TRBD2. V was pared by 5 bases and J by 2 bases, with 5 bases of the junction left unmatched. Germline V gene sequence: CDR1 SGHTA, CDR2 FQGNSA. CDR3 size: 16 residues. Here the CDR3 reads CASSRRLAGVTDTQYF. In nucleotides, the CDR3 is TGTGCCAGCAGCCGGAGACTAGCGGGAGTCACAGATACGCAGTATTTT.

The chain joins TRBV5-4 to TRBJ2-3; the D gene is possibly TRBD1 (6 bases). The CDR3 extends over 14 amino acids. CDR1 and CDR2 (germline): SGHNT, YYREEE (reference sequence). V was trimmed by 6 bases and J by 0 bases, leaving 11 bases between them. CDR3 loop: CASIDRTSTDTQYF. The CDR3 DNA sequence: TGTGCCAGCATCGACAGGACTAGCACAGATACGCAGTATTTT. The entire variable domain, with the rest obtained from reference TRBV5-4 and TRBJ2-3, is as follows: ETGVTQSPTHLIKTRGQQVTLRCSSQSGHNTVSWYQQALGQGPQFIFQYYREEENGRGNFPPRFSGLQFPNYSSELNVNALELDDSALYLCASIDRTSTDTQYFGPGTRLTVL.

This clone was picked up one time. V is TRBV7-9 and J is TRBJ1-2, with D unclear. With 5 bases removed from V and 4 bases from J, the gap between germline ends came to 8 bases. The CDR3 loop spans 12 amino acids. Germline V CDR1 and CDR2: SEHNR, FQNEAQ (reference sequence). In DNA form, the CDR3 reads TGTGCCAGCAGCCCCATCCCCTATGGCTACACCTTC. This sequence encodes CASSPIPYGYTF.

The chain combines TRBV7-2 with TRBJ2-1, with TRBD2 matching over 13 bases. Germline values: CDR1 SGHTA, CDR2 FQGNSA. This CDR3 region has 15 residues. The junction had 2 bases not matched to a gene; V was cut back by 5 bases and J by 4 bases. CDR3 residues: CASSPGLAGYNEQFF. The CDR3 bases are TGTGCCAGCAGCCCGGGACTAGCGGGGTACAATGAGCAGTTCTTC.

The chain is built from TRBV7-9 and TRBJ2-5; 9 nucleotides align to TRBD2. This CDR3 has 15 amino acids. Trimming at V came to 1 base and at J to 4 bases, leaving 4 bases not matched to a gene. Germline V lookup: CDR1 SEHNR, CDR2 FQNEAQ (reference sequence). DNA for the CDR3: TGTGCCAGCAGCTTAGATAGCGGGAGTGGAGAGACCCAGTACTTC. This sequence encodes CASSLDSGSGETQYF.

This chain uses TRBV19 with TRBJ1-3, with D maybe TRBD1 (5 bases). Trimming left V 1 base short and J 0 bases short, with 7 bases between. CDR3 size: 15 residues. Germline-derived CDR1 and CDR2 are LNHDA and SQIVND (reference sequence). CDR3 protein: CASSIGGRSGNTIYF. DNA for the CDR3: TGTGCCAGTAGTATAGGGGGACGCTCTGGAAACACCATATATTTT.

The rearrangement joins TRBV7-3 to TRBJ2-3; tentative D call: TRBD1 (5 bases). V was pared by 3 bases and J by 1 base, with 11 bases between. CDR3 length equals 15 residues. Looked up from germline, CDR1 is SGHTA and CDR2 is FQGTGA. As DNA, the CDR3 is TGTGCCAGCAGCTTGCTAGGGGTGCGCACAGATACGCAGTATTTT. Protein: CASSLLGVRTDTQYF.

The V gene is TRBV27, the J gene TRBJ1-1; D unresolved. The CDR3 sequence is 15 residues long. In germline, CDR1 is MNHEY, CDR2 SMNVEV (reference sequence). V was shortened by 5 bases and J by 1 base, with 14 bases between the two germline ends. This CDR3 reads CASSPNHNTNTEAFF. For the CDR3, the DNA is TGTGCCAGCAGTCCCAACCACAATACGAACACTGAAGCTTTCTTT.

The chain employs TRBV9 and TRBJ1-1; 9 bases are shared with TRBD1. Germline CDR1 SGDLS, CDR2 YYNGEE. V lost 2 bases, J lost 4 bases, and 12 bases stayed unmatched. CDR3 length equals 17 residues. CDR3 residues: CASSVRPGTGTGTEAFF. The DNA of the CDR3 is TGTGCCAGCAGCGTTCGACCCGGGACAGGGACGGGCACTGAAGCTTTCTTT.

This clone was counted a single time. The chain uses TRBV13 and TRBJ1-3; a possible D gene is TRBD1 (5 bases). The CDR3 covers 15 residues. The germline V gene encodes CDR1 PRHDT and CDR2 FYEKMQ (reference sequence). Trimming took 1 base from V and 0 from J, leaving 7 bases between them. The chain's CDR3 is CASSLVRDSGNTIYF. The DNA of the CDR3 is TGTGCCAGCAGCTTAGTCAGGGACTCTGGAAACACCATATATTTT.

Here the CDR3 reads CASSWGRGGNTEAFF. CDR3 nucleotides: TGCGCCAGCAGCTGGGGGAGGGGAGGAAACACTGAAGCTTTCTTT. The chain has TRBV5-1 and TRBJ1-1, with D possibly matching TRBD1 (5 bases). Germline V gene data show CDR1 as SGHRS and CDR2 as YFSETQ. CDR3 length: 15 residues. Trimming cost V 3 bases and J 2 bases, with 14 bases left between them.

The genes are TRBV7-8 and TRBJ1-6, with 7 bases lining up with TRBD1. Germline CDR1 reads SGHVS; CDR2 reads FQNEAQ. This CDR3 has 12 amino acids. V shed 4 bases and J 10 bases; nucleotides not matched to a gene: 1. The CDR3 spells CASSSRGSPLHF. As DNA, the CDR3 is TGTGCCAGCAGCTCCAGGGGGTCACCCCTCCACTTT. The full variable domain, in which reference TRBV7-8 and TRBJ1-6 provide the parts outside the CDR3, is GAGVSQSPRYKVAKRGQDVALRCDPISGHVSLFWYQQALGQGPEFLTYFQNEAQLDKSGLPSDRFFAERPEGSVSTLKIQRTQQEDSAVYLCASSSRGSPLHFGNGTRLTVT.

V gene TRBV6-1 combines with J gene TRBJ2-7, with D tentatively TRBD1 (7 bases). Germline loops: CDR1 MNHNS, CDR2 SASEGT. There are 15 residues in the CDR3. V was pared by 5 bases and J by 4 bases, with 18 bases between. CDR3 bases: TGTGCCAGCAGTACCAGGGGGGTCCCTATTTACGAGCAGTACTTC. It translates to CASSTRGVPIYEQYF.